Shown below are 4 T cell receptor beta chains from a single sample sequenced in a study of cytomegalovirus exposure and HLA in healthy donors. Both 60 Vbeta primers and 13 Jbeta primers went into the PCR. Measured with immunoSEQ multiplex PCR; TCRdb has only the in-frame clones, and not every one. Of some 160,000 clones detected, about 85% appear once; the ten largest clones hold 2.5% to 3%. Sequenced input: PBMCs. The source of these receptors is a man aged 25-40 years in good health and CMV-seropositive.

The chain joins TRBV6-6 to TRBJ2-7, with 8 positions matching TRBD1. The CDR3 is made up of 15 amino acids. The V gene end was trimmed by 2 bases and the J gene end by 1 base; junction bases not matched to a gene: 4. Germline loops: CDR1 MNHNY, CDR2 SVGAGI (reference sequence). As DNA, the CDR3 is TGTGCCAGCAGTTACCCGGGACAGGTTTCCTACGAGCAGTACTTC. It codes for CASSYPGQVSYEQYF.

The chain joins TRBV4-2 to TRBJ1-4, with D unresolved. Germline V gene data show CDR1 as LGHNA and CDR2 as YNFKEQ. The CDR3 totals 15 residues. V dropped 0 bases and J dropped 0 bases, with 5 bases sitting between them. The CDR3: CASSQEGATNEKLFF. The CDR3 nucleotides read TGTGCCAGCAGCCAAGAGGGAGCAACTAATGAAAAACTGTTTTTT.

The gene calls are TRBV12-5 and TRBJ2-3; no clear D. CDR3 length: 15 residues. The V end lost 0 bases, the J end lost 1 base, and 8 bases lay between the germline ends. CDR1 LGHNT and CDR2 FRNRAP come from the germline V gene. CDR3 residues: CASGLVRSGTDTQYF. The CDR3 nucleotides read TGTGCTAGTGGTTTGGTACGAAGCGGCACAGATACGCAGTATTTT.

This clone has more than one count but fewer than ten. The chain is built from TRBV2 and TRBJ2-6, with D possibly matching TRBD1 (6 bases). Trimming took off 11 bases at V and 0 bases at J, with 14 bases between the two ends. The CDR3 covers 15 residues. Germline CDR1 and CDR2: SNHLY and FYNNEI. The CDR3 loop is CAGDTILSGANVLTF. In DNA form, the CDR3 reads TGTGCCGGGGACACAATTCTCTCTGGGGCCAACGTCCTGACTTTC.